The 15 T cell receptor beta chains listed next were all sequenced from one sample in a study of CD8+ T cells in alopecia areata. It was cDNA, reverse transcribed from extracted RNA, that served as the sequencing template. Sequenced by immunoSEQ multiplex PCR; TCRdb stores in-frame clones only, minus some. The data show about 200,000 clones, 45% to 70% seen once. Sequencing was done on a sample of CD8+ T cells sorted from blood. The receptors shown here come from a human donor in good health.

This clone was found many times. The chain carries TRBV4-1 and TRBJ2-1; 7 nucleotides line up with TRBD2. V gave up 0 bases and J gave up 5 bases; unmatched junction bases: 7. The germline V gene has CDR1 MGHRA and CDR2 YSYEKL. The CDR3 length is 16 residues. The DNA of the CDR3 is TGCGCCAGCAGCCAAGAAAAATTAGCGGGCCACAATGAGCAGTTCTTC. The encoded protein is CASSQEKLAGHNEQFF.

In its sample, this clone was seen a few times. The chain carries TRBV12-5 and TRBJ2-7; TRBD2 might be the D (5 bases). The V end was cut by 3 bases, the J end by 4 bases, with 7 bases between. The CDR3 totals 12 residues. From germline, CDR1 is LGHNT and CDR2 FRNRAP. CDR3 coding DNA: TGTGCTAGTGGTTTTACGGGGTACGAGCAGTACTTC. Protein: CASGFTGYEQYF. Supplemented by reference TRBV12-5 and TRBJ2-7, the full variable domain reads DARVTQTPRHKVTEMGQEVTMRCQPILGHNTVFWYRQTMMQGLELLAYFRNRAPLDDSGMPKDRFSAEMPDATLATLKIQPSEPRDSAVYFCASGFTGYEQYFGPGTRLTVT.

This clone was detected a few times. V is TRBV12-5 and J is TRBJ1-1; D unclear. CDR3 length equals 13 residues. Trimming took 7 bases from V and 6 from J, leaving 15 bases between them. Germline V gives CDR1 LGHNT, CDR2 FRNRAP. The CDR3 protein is CASAFGDQAEAFF. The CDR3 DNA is TGTGCTAGTGCATTCGGAGACCAAGCTGAAGCTTTCTTT.

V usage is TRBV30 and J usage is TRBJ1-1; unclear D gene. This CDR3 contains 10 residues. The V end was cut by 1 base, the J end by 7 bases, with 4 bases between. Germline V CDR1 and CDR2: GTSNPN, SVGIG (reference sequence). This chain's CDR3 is CAWSAIEAFF. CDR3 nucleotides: TGTGCCTGGAGTGCAATTGAAGCTTTCTTT.

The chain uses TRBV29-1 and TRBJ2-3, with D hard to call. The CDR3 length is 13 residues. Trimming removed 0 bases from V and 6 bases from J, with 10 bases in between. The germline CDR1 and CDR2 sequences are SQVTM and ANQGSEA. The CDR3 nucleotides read TGCAGCGTTGAAGATGGTTTTTTGGATACGCAGTATTTT. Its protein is CSVEDGFLDTQYF.

CDR3 amino acids: CASSERRQGAYNQPQHF. In DNA form, the CDR3 reads TGTGCCAGCAGTGAAAGGCGACAGGGGGCCTACAATCAGCCCCAGCATTTT. V gene TRBV2 combines with J gene TRBJ1-5; 10 bases fit TRBD1. Germline-derived CDR1 and CDR2 are SNHLY and FYNNEI. This CDR3 has 17 residues. The V and J ends lost 2 bases and 3 bases, in that order; junction bases with no gene match: 7.

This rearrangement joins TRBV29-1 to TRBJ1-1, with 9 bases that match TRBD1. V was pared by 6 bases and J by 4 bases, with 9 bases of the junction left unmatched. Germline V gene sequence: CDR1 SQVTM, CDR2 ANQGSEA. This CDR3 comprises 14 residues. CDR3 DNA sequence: TGCAGCGTCGGTGCGGGACAGGGACGCACTGAAGCTTTCTTT. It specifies CSVGAGQGRTEAFF.

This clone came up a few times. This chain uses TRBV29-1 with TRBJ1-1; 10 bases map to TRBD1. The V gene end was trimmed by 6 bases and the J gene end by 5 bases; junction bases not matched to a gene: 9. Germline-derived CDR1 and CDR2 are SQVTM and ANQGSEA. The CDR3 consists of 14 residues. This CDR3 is CSVFGTGEWTEAFF. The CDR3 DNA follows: TGCAGCGTATTCGGGACAGGGGAGTGGACTGAAGCTTTCTTT.

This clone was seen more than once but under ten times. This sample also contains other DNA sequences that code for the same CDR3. CDR3 DNA sequence: TGTGCCAGTAGTATAGCGGGCACAGATACGCAGTATTTT. It yields the protein CASSIAGTDTQYF. This chain joins TRBV19 and TRBJ2-3; D remains ambiguous. This CDR3 region has 13 residues. Per germline, CDR1 LNHDA and CDR2 SQIVND (reference sequence). V lost 1 base to trimming and J lost 1 base, with 3 bases between them.

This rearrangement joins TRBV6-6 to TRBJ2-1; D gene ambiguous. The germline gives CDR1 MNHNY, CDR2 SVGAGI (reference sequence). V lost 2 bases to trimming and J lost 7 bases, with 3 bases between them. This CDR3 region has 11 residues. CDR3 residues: CASSYGNEQFF. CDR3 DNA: TGTGCCAGCAGTTACGGAAATGAGCAGTTCTTC.

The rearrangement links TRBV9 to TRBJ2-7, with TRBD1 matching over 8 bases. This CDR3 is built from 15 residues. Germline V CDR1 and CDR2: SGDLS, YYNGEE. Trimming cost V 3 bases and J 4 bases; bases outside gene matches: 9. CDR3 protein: CASSDRYRGAYEQYF. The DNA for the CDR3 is TGTGCCAGCAGCGACCGGTACAGGGGGGCGTACGAGCAGTACTTC.

DNA of the CDR3: TGTGCCAGCAACCTACAGGGCGTCTATGGCTACACCTTC. Its protein product is CASNLQGVYGYTF. The chain couples TRBV13 to TRBJ1-2; TRBD1 is a possible D gene (6 bases). Between the trimmed V and J ends, which lost 7 bases and 4 bases, there was a span of 13 bases. Germline loops: CDR1 PRHDT, CDR2 FYEKMQ (reference sequence). The CDR3 covers 13 residues.

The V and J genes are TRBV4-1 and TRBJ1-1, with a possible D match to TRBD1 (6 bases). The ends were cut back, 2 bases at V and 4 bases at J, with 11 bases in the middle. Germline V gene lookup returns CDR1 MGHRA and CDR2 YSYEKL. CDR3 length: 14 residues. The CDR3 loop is CASSQSQGGTEAFF. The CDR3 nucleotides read TGCGCCAGCAGCCAATCACAGGGTGGCACTGAAGCTTTCTTT.

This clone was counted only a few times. Written as DNA, the CDR3 is TGTGCCAGTAGTATGGGACGGGGTCGGCCCCAGCATTTT. Translated: CASSMGRGRPQHF. The chain has TRBV19 and TRBJ1-5, with D perhaps matching TRBD1 (5 bases). V lost 3 bases and J 9 bases, leaving 12 bases between the germline ends. CDR3 size: 13 residues. Germline loops: CDR1 LNHDA, CDR2 SQIVND (reference sequence).

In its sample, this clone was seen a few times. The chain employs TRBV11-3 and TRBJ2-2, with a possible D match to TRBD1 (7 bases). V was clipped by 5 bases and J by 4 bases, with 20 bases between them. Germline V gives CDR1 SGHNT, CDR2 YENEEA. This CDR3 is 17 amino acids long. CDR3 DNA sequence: TGTGCCAGCAGCCCAGGGGGGAGGCTATCTCGCACCGGGGAGCTGTTTTTT. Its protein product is CASSPGGRLSRTGELFF. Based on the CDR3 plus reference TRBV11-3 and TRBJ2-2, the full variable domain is EAGVVQSPRYKIIEKKQPVAFWCNPISGHNTLYWYLQNLGQGPELLIRYENEEAVDDSQLPKDRFSAERLKGVDSTLKIQPAELGDSAVYLCASSPGGRLSRTGELFFGEGSRLTVL.